This paragraph reports one T cell receptor beta chain. What this receptor recognizes is not known. Base qualities are not provided; no much larger clone lies one nucleotide away. The cohort was made up of around 720 healthy bone marrow donors. At the time of sampling, every cohort member was nominally healthy, though immune exposures that went unrecorded were likely present. The donor tested CMV seropositive, placing the donor among the 289 seropositive members of the cohort. Every donor gave a peripheral blood sample, and the peripheral blood mononuclear cells from that sample were used for TCR beta sequencing. Genomic DNA extraction from the blood cell samples was performed with the Qiagen DNeasy Blood Extraction Kit. This sample was taken from a study of cytomegalovirus exposure and HLA in healthy donors (dated by TCRdb to the late 2010s). Background on the whole study: In an earlier analysis of some 610 of the donors, less than 350 Gb of sequence data and some 120 million unique TCR beta sequences from roughly 190 million T cells were reported. About 300 gigabases of sequencing data and approximately 85 million unique TCR sequences were included in an early release covering 550 to 650 HLA-typed donors. Of the roughly 390 genotyped donors, 65% to 90% fell in the genetic ancestry cluster associated with self-reported Caucasian donors. The study was designed to test whether signatures of past pathogen exposure could be identified by cataloging public T cell receptors. The study profiled the T cell repertoires of around 700 subjects by immunosequencing and related them to cytomegalovirus serostatus. Besides the first cohort of roughly 640 subjects, a separate validation cohort made up of 90 to 150 different subjects was used. To predict cytomegalovirus infection status, the study brought together high-throughput TCR immunosequencing, statistical association of individual TCRs with disease status, and machine learning. To study patterns of TCR occurrence, a later analysis re-analyzed previously published TCR beta repertoires from 600 to 750 donors and added high-resolution HLA genotyping. In the later analysis, no new phenotypic data were used to find candidate immune exposures; instead, reliance was placed on TCR beta sequences and their occurrence across donors. An earlier analysis of roughly 600 of the donors used high-throughput TCR beta sequencing to judge whether each TCR beta V gene segment behaved as functional or pseudogenic. Donor age, sex, ethnicity and CMV serostatus were compiled alongside the repertoire data. A later genetic analysis used genome-wide SNP genotypes for 398 of the 666 donors, treating that subset as a discovery cohort. All discovery cohort repertoires had been generated on a single sequencing platform. HLA typing included class I and class II loci at four-digit resolution. Typing coverage varied by locus: about 629-630 donors for A, B, C, DRB1 and DQB1; 522 for DQA1; over 600 for DPA1; 400 to 480 for DPB1. Because of strong linkage in the cohort, 4 to 6 DR-DQ haplotypes were treated as single units for association and clustering. Among about 410 genotyped donors of the cohort, an average of around 250,000 unique TCR beta nucleotide sequences was sequenced per donor, of which about 20% were non-productive.

Study-wide findings and limitations: Because counts were too low, 15 to 20 rarely observed V segments, including chromosome 9 orphons, were left out of the earlier analysis of some 600 of the donors. The authors suggested that the approach could potentially be extended to other disease states and immunological phenotypes. The study listed 150 to 200 TCR beta chains as associated with cytomegalovirus. A later analysis associated 15,000 to 20,000 TCR beta sequences with specific HLA alleles at a false discovery rate of 0.05. A further reported finding was that TCR beta sequences accurately predicted the HLA-A and HLA-B alleles for most subjects in the first cohort. A later analysis found that HLA-associated TCR beta chains were more clonally expanded and had lower generation probabilities than equally common non-associated chains. A cluster of highly shared sequence variants was judged likely to represent a technical artifact of the sequencing pipeline. Strong co-occurrence of HLA alleles, especially DR and DQ, made assigning TCR associations to individual alleles difficult. In this cohort, only TCR beta chains were sequenced, and detectable features were limited by the absence of alpha or paired-chain data. Presence/absence analyses assumed roughly uniform sequencing depth across donors, an assumption that may not hold. Correlated functional status among segregating V segments might reflect linkage disequilibrium, but an unknown experimental factor could not be ruled out. In an earlier analysis of fewer than 700 of the donors, most TCR beta V segments appeared in productive rearrangements about 87% or about 30% of the time, broadly matching IMGT annotations. Most TCR sequences were observed very rarely across donors, whereas some public TCRs were present in many individuals. A later genetic analysis associated a missense DCLRE1C variant with V-gene and J-gene trimming of TCR beta chains, and an independent cohort replicated the association. According to a later genetic analysis, donors in an Asian-associated ancestry cluster had fewer N-insertions in productive TCRs than the approximately 710-donor mean. A later analysis found that most CMV-associated TCR beta chains appeared HLA-restricted, with HLA associations seemingly driven largely by CMV exposure. In vitro tests confirmed that a few of the cytomegalovirus-associated TCR beta chains recognize cytomegalovirus antigens. Because HLA typing was unavailable for some donors at each locus, only the typed subset was used in association tests. Cytomegalovirus status was reported to be diagnosed by the classifier with high specificity and sensitivity in both the original and validation cohorts. A later analysis reported that several top co-occurrence clusters appeared linked to parvovirus B19, influenza, CMV and Epstein-Barr virus. The 87-base-pair reads could not distinguish some IMGT-functional V segments, including TRBV6-2 and TRBV6-3, so those segments were excluded. According to a later analysis, TCR association rates differed among HLA loci, with DRB1 alleles showing the most associated TCRs and HLA-C alleles showing the fewest. CMV serostatus was the only immune exposure information available for the cohort.

The germline V gene sets CDR1 to MNHEY and CDR2 to SVGAGI. There are 13 amino acids in the CDR3, from cysteine to phenylalanine inclusive. Just CDR3 DNA is preserved here, 39 bases in frame from base 1. Trimming takes 8 bases off V and 7 bases off J; junction bases not matched to a gene: 9. Library prep was done by the immunoSEQ multiplex PCR assay. A mixture of 60 forward primers for TCR Vbeta segments and 13 reverse primers for TCR Jbeta segments was used in the multiplex PCR. A multiplex PCR assay on genomic DNA amplified the CDR3 region of rearranged TCR beta genes. The amplified TCR beta libraries were sequenced on the Illumina HiSeq System as 87-base-pair reads. Turning to the authors' computational methods: In a later analysis, 70 million to 95 million unique TCR beta chains were counted across the 650 to 750 repertoires, and around 11 million of these chains were shared by at least two donors. A nearest-neighbor algorithm error-corrected the raw reads and collapsed the reads into unique sequences, merging closely related sequences to remove PCR and sequencing errors. To assign V, D and J gene segments, CDR3 sequences were aligned to IMGT reference sequences. Each retained sequence needed at least a six-nucleotide match to both a V gene segment and a J gene segment. Rearrangements were classified as productive when the CDR3 lacked stop codons and remained in frame with V and J, and all other rearrangements were classified as non-productive. CDR3 was defined according to IMGT convention as the region running from the second conserved V-encoded cysteine to the conserved J-encoded phenylalanine. In an earlier analysis of approximately 590 of the donors, sequences lacking an unambiguous match to a single V gene segment were excluded. An earlier analysis of around 600 of the donors classified V segments as functional when productive rearrangements were above 56.7% and as segregating when the standard deviation between donors was above 5%. To diagnose cytomegalovirus status from the catalog of TCR beta chain sequences, a statistical classification framework was built. V and J gene assignment, in a later analysis, came from comparing TCR nucleotide sequences with IMGT/GENE-DB human TR gene sequences. Using the TCRdist pipeline, a later analysis assigned CDR3 sequences along with most-parsimonious VDJ recombination scenarios. A later analysis defined each TCR beta chain by its CDR3 amino acid sequence plus V-gene family, and excluded reads lacking a unique V-gene family. To address suspected cross-contamination and a sequencing artifact, a later analysis removed around 600 highly shared, low-generation-probability nucleotide sequences. In a later analysis, a clonal expansion index was calculated for each public chain from normalized within-repertoire ranks of inferred template counts. Generation probabilities in a later analysis came from a VDJ recombination model fitted to out-of-frame rearrangements, and those results were checked against IGoR. Hypergeometric tests were used in a later analysis to score TCR-TCR, TCR-HLA and TCR-CMV co-occurrence, with a repertoire-size bias correction applied to the TCR pairs. In a later analysis, false discovery rates were estimated by permuting HLA or CMV assignments 20 times. A later analysis grouped co-occurring TCRs with DBSCAN, adding TCRdist sequence similarity when clustering within HLA-allele-positive subsets. Repertoires with fewer than 30,000 or more than 120,000 public chains were left out of co-occurrence clustering, as were a handful of repertoires with anomalous nucleotide sharing. The table comes from immuneACCESS by way of TCRdb, which keeps in-frame sequences with V and J called. Part of the clones is missing from these tables; in studies checked, under half for an unresolved V gene and the rest for unknown reasons. That table gives V, J and clone size, and the DNA gave D and trimming. This sample lists around 58,000 clones; roughly 70% were detected once. Of the sample, approximately 35% is held by the ten largest clones.

This sequence originates from a man in his forties in good health and CMV-seropositive. The sample was PBMCs. The chain couples TRBV6-5 to TRBJ1-2, with 8 bases in between that match TRBD1. CDR3 sequence: CASRRDRRFGYTF. The nucleotides are TGTGCCAGCCGACGGGACAGGAGGTTTGGCTACACCTTC.